This TCR beta chain comes out of a study of identical twins. This clonotype came up many times. Its antigen is unidentified. One entry per CDR3 protein, called by TCRdb with MiXCR from the 5' RACE reads. The sample contains fewer than 800,000 distinct CDR3 sequences, just over 7% of which appear only once. The study's findings and limits: The study drew conclusions from cross-sectional statistical analysis, not from following the same donors. Models came in too low on out-of-frame TCR alpha sharing in monozygotic twins. High-abundance cord blood beta clonotypes had fewer insertions; memory repertoires showed none.

The CDR3 covers 14 residues. V was cut by 7 bases and J by 5 bases, with 17 bases left in between. These records were also assigned to another study, of yellow fever vaccine responses in identical twins.

Source material: PBMCs. The sequence derives from a woman between 18 and 29 years old in good health. The chain recombines TRBV12-3 or TRBV12-4 with TRBJ2-5; D perhaps matches TRBD1 (5 bases). CDR3 sequence reads: CASNLSPGWETQYF. CDR3 DNA: TGTGCCAGCAACCTAAGCCCAGGGTGGGAGACCCAGTACTTC.